The rows below give T cell receptor beta chains drawn from one sample of a study of tumor T cells in aggressive B-cell lymphoma. Clones were sequenced by immunoSEQ multiplex PCR, and TCRdb holds only the in-frame ones, with some missing. The repertoire includes thousands of clones, over 80% of them detected once, and approximately 4.7% sits in the top ten. The sequencing input was tumor tissue. Receptors originate from an adult with diffuse large B cell lymphoma. The CDR3 runs from the conserved cysteine through the conserved F or W. A D gene is named only where the DNA matches it firmly. Clone size, where shown, is once, few, many, or a class for clones that have expanded.

j_gene | d_gene | abundance | v_gene | CDR3nt | CDR3aa
TRBJ2-5 | TRBD1 | once | TRBV7-9 | TGTGCCAGCAGCGTGACAGGGGGGACCCAGTACTTC | CASSVTGGTQYF
TRBJ2-6 | . | . | TRBV6-1 | TGTGCCAGCAGTTGGGGAGCTGGGGCCAACGTCCTGACTTTC | CASSWGAGANVLTF
TRBJ1-2 | . | . | TRBV5-4 | TGTGCCAGCAGCTTGGGAAAAACAGGGTTTGCAGGCTACACCTTC | CASSLGKTGFAGYTF
TRBJ1-2 | . | once | TRBV9 | TGTGCCAGCAGCCCCCGTTTTGGGACTCAAATAGACTACACCTTC | CASSPRFGTQIDYTF
TRBJ2-1 | . | . | TRBV7-7 | TGTGCCAGCAGCTTAGCGGGGGGATCCAATGAGCAGTTCTTC | CASSLAGGSNEQFF
TRBJ1-3 | . | . | TRBV9 | TGTGCCAGCAGCGTAGACGCCAGGGTAGGAAACACCATATATTTT | CASSVDARVGNTIYF
TRBJ2-4 | . | . | TRBV7-2 | TGTGCCAGCAGCTTAGTCAGTTGGGAGAACATTCAGTACTTC | CASSLVSWENIQYF
TRBJ2-2 | . | . | TRBV7-2 | TGTGCCAGCAGCCCACAGGGTCTCGCCGGGGAGCTGTTTTTT | CASSPQGLAGELFF
TRBJ1-1 | . | . | TRBV18 | TGTGCCAGCTCATCGAGGGCGTCTGACACTGAAGCTTTCTTT | CASSSRASDTEAFF
TRBJ1-5 | TRBD1 | . | TRBV28 | TGTGCCAGCAGTATAAGACAGGGGAGGGTTCAGCCCCAGCATTTT | CASSIRQGRVQPQHF
TRBJ2-3 | TRBD1 | once | TRBV19 | TGTGCCAGTAGTCAAGGACAGGGCAGAACAGATACGCAGTATTTT | CASSQGQGRTDTQYF
TRBJ1-2 | . | few | TRBV30 | TGTGCCTGGAATGCAGGCAAAAACTATGGCTACACCTTC | CAWNAGKNYGYTF
TRBJ2-2 | TRBD2 | . | TRBV4-3 | TGCGCCAGCAGCCATTGGGCGGGAGGGGGATCCGGGGAGCTGTTTTTT | CASSHWAGGGSGELFF
TRBJ2-7 | TRBD1 | . | TRBV14 | TGTGCCAGCAGCCGCGACAGGGCGACCTCCTACGAGCAGTACTTC | CASSRDRATSYEQYF
TRBJ2-7 | TRBD2 | . | TRBV27 | TGTGCCAGCAGGAGGGCCGGACTAGCGGGAGCGGTCGAGCAGTACTTC | CASRRAGLAGAVEQYF
TRBJ1-6 | TRBD1 | few | TRBV5-1 | TGCGCCAGCAGCTTGGATGGGACAGATAATTCACCCCTCCACTTT | CASSLDGTDNSPLHF
TRBJ2-1 | TRBD2 | . | TRBV4-1 | TGCGCCAGCAGCCTCATAGCGGGAGGTGACAATGAGCAGTTCTTC | CASSLIAGGDNEQFF
TRBJ2-1 | . | . | TRBV7-9 | TGTGCCAGCAGCTTAGGCCCAGTAAGCGTTAATGAGCAGTTCTTC | CASSLGPVSVNEQFF
TRBJ1-4 | . | . | TRBV6-6 | TGTGCGTGCCAGCGTTTCCCTCAGGAAAAACTGTTTTTT | CACQRFPQEKLFF
TRBJ1-5 | . | . | TRBV27 | TGTGCCAGCAGGGGATCAACAGGTAGTGATCAGCCCCAGCATTTT | CASRGSTGSDQPQHF
TRBJ1-3 | . | . | TRBV5-6 | TGTGCCAGCAGCTCGGACAGTACTGGAAACACCATATATTTT | CASSSDSTGNTIYF
TRBJ2-1 | TRBD1 | . | TRBV19 | TGTGCCAGTAGTATAGAAAGGGCCCACAGGGGTTCTTACAATGAGCAGTTCTTC | CASSIERAHRGSYNEQFF
TRBJ1-6 | . | . | TRBV9 | TGTACCAGCAGCGTCAGTTGGGGGGAGAGACCCCTCCACTTT | CTSSVSWGERPLHF
TRBJ2-5 | TRBD1 | . | TRBV5-6 | TGTGCCAGCAGCTTTGGGGACAGGGTTGGCCCCGCGGAGACCCAGTACTTC | CASSFGDRVGPAETQYF
TRBJ2-5 | TRBD2 | . | TRBV7-3 | TGTGCCAGCAGCCCGGGGGGGGCCGTAGAGACCCAGTACTTC | CASSPGGAVETQYF
TRBJ1-2 | . | . | TRBV5-4 | TGTGCCAGCAGCTTGGAGGCGGGGGCGCGGAATGGCTACACCTTC | CASSLEAGARNGYTF
TRBJ2-3 | TRBD2 | . | TRBV5-4 | TGTGCCAGCAGCATGCGGGGGAGCACAGATACGCAGTATTTT | CASSMRGSTDTQYF
TRBJ2-3 | TRBD1 | . | TRBV4-2 | TGTGCCAGCAGCCAAGGAGGGGGACAGATGGGGGCAGATACGCAGTATTTT | CASSQGGGQMGADTQYF
TRBJ2-5 | TRBD2 | . | TRBV9 | TGTGCCAGCAGCGACGACAGCGGGAAGGTGAAGACCCAGTACTTC | CASSDDSGKVKTQYF
TRBJ1-2 | TRBD1 | . | TRBV14 | TGTGCCAGCAGCCAAATCGGGACAGCTGGCTACATCTTC | CASSQIGTAGYIF
TRBJ1-4 | . | . | TRBV7-9 | TGTGCCAGCAGCCCGAAAGGGGGGGGTGAAAAACTGTTTTTT | CASSPKGGGEKLFF
TRBJ2-2 | TRBD1 | . | TRBV7-3 | TGTGCCAGCAGCCCGCGGACAGGGAACACCGGGGAGCTGTTTTTT | CASSPRTGNTGELFF
TRBJ2-5 | . | . | TRBV7-2 | TGTGCCAGCAGCTTAGGTATACACAGTCAAGAGACCCAGTACTTC | CASSLGIHSQETQYF
TRBJ1-2 | TRBD1 | . | TRBV29-1 | TGCAGCGCGATCCAGACAGGGATCTTCTATGGCTACACCTTC | CSAIQTGIFYGYTF
TRBJ1-1 | . | . | TRBV5-6 | TGTGCCAGCAGCCTGGGAGGGGCGGGAAACACTGAAGCTTTCTTT | CASSLGGAGNTEAFF
TRBJ2-5 | . | . | TRBV11-2 | TGTGCCAGCACCCTCACCCCAGTGAGGGAGACCCAGTACTTC | CASTLTPVRETQYF
TRBJ2-1 | . | . | TRBV30 | TGTGCCTGGAGTAGGGGGATCTTCGACAATGAGCAGTTCTTC | CAWSRGIFDNEQFF
TRBJ1-2 | . | once | TRBV6-6 | TGTGCCAGCAGCGGGGGGCCGAGCTATGGCTACACCTTC | CASSGGPSYGYTF
TRBJ2-5 | TRBD2 | . | TRBV7-2 | TGTGCCAGCAGCCCGGCGGGGGAGAGCAGGGAGACCCAGTACTTC | CASSPAGESRETQYF
TRBJ2-1 | . | . | TRBV18 | TGTGCCAGCTCACCAGACGGGAGAGCCAATGAGCAGTTCTTC | CASSPDGRANEQFF
TRBJ1-2 | . | . | TRBV7-2 | TGTGCCAGCAACCTGGGAGGGGGATTTGGCGGCTACACCTTC | CASNLGGGFGGYTF
TRBJ2-1 | TRBD2 | . | TRBV19 | TGTGCCAGTAGCCGGCAGGTGACTAGCGGGCCTTACAATGAGCAGTTCTTC | CASSRQVTSGPYNEQFF
TRBJ2-5 | . | once | TRBV7-9 | TGTGCCAGCAGCTTCGGAGGGCCGGGACAAGAGACCCAGTACTTC | CASSFGGPGQETQYF
TRBJ1-1 | TRBD1 | . | TRBV4-1 | TGCGCCAGCAGCCAAGTCCCAGGGGGTGATACTGAAGCTTTCTTT | CASSQVPGGDTEAFF
TRBJ1-2 | TRBD1 | . | TRBV29-1 | TGCAGCGTTGGCGAGGCAGGGGGCGACTATGGCTACACCTTC | CSVGEAGGDYGYTF
TRBJ1-1 | . | . | TRBV18 | TGTGCCAGCTCCACACCTAGGAAGACTGAAGCTTTCTTT | CASSTPRKTEAFF
TRBJ2-3 | TRBD2 | . | TRBV25-1 | TGTGCCAGCAGTGAATTAGGGACTAGCGGGAGAGCGCAGTATTTT | CASSELGTSGRAQYF
TRBJ1-4 | . | . | TRBV27 | TGTGCCAGCAAGCGTGGTAATGAAAAACTGTTTTTT | CASKRGNEKLFF
TRBJ2-2 | . | . | TRBV11-3 | TGTGCCAGCAGCTTAGACAGGGCCGGGGAGCTGTTTTTT | CASSLDRAGELFF
TRBJ2-1 | TRBD2 | . | TRBV7-9 | TGTGCCAGCAGCCAACGACGGACTAGCGGCTACAATGAGCAGTTCTTC | CASSQRRTSGYNEQFF
TRBJ2-3 | TRBD2 | . | TRBV5-1 | TGCGCCAGCAGCTTGCGGAGTAGCGGGGTGGCAGATACGCAGTATTTT | CASSLRSSGVADTQYF
TRBJ2-3 | . | . | TRBV15 | TGTGCCACCAGCAGCCTGGGGGCGGCTACGCAGTATTTT | CATSSLGAATQYF
TRBJ2-1 | . | . | TRBV18 | TGTGCCAGCTCACCAGACAAGACACTCAATGAGCAGTTCTTC | CASSPDKTLNEQFF
TRBJ1-5 | . | . | TRBV11-2 | TGTGCCAGCAGCTTAGAGGGGCAGAGCAATCAGCCCCAGCATTTT | CASSLEGQSNQPQHF